These T cell receptor beta chains were read from a single sample in a study of identical twins. TCRdb re-called the 5' RACE reads with MiXCR, one entry per CDR3 protein. The sample shows around 290,000 distinct CDR3 sequences, roughly 8.6% of them seen only once. These data were likewise used in another study, on yellow fever vaccine responses in identical twins.

What was sequenced was CD8+ T cells sorted from blood. These receptors originate from a woman between 18 and 29 years old in good health. Both conserved end residues are part of each CDR3. The D gene is left open where the match is weak. Only part of the rows carry a size: once, few, many, or a class if the clone is expanded.

v_gene: TRBV27
j_gene: TRBJ2-7
len: 13
abundance: -
d_gene: -
CDR3nt: TGTGCCAGCAGAAACCCAGGGTTCTACGAGCAGTACTTC
CDR3aa: CASRNPGFYEQYF

v_gene: TRBV25-1
j_gene: TRBJ2-6
len: 23
abundance: few
d_gene: -
CDR3nt: TGTGCCAGCAGTGAGGTAGGAGTAACCGAGTCTAGGCCGAACAGGGCTGGGGCCAACGTCCTGACTTTC
CDR3aa: CASSEVGVTESRPNRAGANVLTF

v_gene: TRBV11-2
j_gene: TRBJ2-5
len: 14
abundance: -
d_gene: -
CDR3nt: TGTGCCAGCAGCTCCATGCAGGGTGGGGAGACCCAGTACTTC
CDR3aa: CASSSMQGGETQYF

v_gene: TRBV25-1
j_gene: TRBJ2-7
len: 13
abundance: -
d_gene: -
CDR3nt: TGTGCCAGCAGTGGCACGGTTACCTACGAGCAGTACTTC
CDR3aa: CASSGTVTYEQYF

v_gene: TRBV4-3
j_gene: TRBJ2-5
len: 15
abundance: -
d_gene: -
CDR3nt: TGCGCCAGCAGCCAAGGGCCCGGGCGAGGAGAGACCCAGTACTTC
CDR3aa: CASSQGPGRGETQYF

v_gene: TRBV7-9
j_gene: TRBJ2-7
len: 14
abundance: many
d_gene: -
CDR3nt: TGTGCCAGCAGCTTATCCACGACAGCCTACGAGCAGTACTTC
CDR3aa: CASSLSTTAYEQYF

v_gene: TRBV13
j_gene: TRBJ2-1
len: 11
abundance: few
d_gene: -
CDR3nt: TGTGCCAGCAGCCAGCTTGATGAGCAGTTCTTC
CDR3aa: CASSQLDEQFF

v_gene: TRBV6-2/TRBV6-3
j_gene: TRBJ2-4
len: 10
abundance: many
d_gene: -
CDR3nt: TGTGCCAGCAGCGGTGACATTCAGTACTTC
CDR3aa: CASSGDIQYF

v_gene: TRBV14
j_gene: TRBJ2-7
len: 18
abundance: -
d_gene: -
CDR3nt: TGTGCCAGCAGCCAAGATTATAGGGACTCCCGGAGGTCCTACGAGCAGTACTTC
CDR3aa: CASSQDYRDSRRSYEQYF

v_gene: TRBV6-1
j_gene: TRBJ2-1
len: 15
abundance: few
d_gene: -
CDR3nt: TGTGCCAGCAGCTTCTTCAGGGACCCTTACAATGAGCAGTTCTTC
CDR3aa: CASSFFRDPYNEQFF

v_gene: TRBV20-1
j_gene: TRBJ2-5
len: 16
abundance: -
d_gene: TRBD2
CDR3nt: TGCAGTGCTTTGGGACTAGCGGGAGATTTTGAAGAGACCCAGTACTTC
CDR3aa: CSALGLAGDFEETQYF

v_gene: TRBV6-2/TRBV6-3
j_gene: TRBJ2-1
len: 11
abundance: many
d_gene: -
CDR3nt: TGTGCCAGCAGTTACGGCAATGAGCAGTTCTTC
CDR3aa: CASSYGNEQFF

v_gene: TRBV28
j_gene: TRBJ2-7
len: 12
abundance: many
d_gene: -
CDR3nt: TGTGCCAGCAGTTTCAGGGGTCGCGAGCAGTACTTC
CDR3aa: CASSFRGREQYF

v_gene: TRBV6-6
j_gene: TRBJ2-3
len: 15
abundance: -
d_gene: TRBD2
CDR3nt: TGTGCCAGCAGTTACTCGGCGGGGGGGTCTGATACGCAGTATTTT
CDR3aa: CASSYSAGGSDTQYF

v_gene: TRBV24-1
j_gene: TRBJ2-1
len: 16
abundance: many
d_gene: TRBD2
CDR3nt: TGTGCCACCAGAGGACTAGCGGGAGAAGATAGGGATGAGCAGTTCTTC
CDR3aa: CATRGLAGEDRDEQFF

v_gene: TRBV24-1
j_gene: TRBJ2-1
len: 16
abundance: -
d_gene: TRBD1
CDR3nt: TGTGCCACCAGTGTAGGGAGACAGGGGTTCTACAATGAGCAGTTCTTC
CDR3aa: CATSVGRQGFYNEQFF

v_gene: TRBV27
j_gene: TRBJ2-2
len: 16
abundance: -
d_gene: TRBD1
CDR3nt: TGTGCCAGCAGTCCCACAGGGGGTGGAATGGTCGGGGAGCTGTTTTTT
CDR3aa: CASSPTGGGMVGELFF

v_gene: TRBV12-3/TRBV12-4
j_gene: TRBJ1-6
len: 13
abundance: many
d_gene: -
CDR3nt: TGTGCCGGGGGGGCTTTCGGCAATTCACCCCTCCACTTT
CDR3aa: CAGGAFGNSPLHF

v_gene: TRBV11-2
j_gene: TRBJ2-3
len: 15
abundance: many
d_gene: TRBD1
CDR3nt: TGTGCCAGCAGCACCGGGACAGCATCCACAGATACGCAGTATTTT
CDR3aa: CASSTGTASTDTQYF

v_gene: TRBV7-2
j_gene: TRBJ2-1
len: 14
abundance: few
d_gene: TRBD2
CDR3nt: TGTGCCAGCAGCTTAGCGGAGGCGGGAGGATTAGAGTTCTTC
CDR3aa: CASSLAEAGGLEFF

v_gene: TRBV11-2
j_gene: TRBJ2-7
len: 14
abundance: -
d_gene: TRBD1
CDR3nt: TGTGCCAGCAGCAACCAGGGGGCGGCCCACGAGCAGTACTTC
CDR3aa: CASSNQGAAHEQYF